This paragraph reports one T cell receptor beta chain. Other DNA sequences in the sample encode the same CDR3. The CDR3 runs 16 residues. V lost 1 base, J lost 6 bases, and 15 bases lay in between. Germline assignment: CDR1 LNHNV and CDR2 YYDKDF (reference sequence). The data were taken from a study of blood T cell repertoires in COVID-19. Study details: The United States, Italy and Spain provided the acute and convalescent COVID-19 samples. Nucleic acid was either cDNA or gDNA, and it came from T cells, B-cell-depleted T cells, or PBMCs.

Authors' processing steps: Using reference gene primer amplification, nucleated cell counts were estimated. This table comes from immunoSEQ multiplex PCR, and its TCRdb copy is limited to in-frame clones, with some not included. The V and J calls and clone size were taken over from that table, and D and trimming were inferred from the DNA. Of under 550,000 clones in the sample, 85% to 90% are singletons; the top ten hold 0.7% to 0.85%. It was during active infection that Seattle patients were enrolled and then longitudinally followed. V usage is TRBV15 and J usage is TRBJ2-2; TRBD2 might be the D (6 bases). Sequencing was performed on peripheral blood. This TCR was recovered from a man aged 18 to 30 with COVID-19, enrolled during active disease. In DNA form, the CDR3 reads TGTGCCACCAGCAGAGGCGGGACTGGTCCTTCCGGGGAGCTGTTTTTT. Translating gives CATSRGGTGPSGELFF.